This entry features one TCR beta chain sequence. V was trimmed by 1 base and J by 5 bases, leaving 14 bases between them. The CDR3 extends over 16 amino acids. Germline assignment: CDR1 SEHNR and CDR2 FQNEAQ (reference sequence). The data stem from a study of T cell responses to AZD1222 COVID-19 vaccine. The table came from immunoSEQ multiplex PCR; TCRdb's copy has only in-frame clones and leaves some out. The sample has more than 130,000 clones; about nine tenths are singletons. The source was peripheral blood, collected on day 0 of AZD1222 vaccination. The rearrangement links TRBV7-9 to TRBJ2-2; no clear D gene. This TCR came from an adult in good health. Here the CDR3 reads CASSLGGRTWTGELFF. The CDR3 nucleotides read TGTGCCAGCAGCTTAGGGGGAAGAACCTGGACCGGGGAGCTGTTTTTT.